The 27 T cell receptor beta chains given below trace back to one sample, sequenced in a study of STAT5B mutations in CD4+ large granular lymphocyte leukemia. Using immunoSEQ multiplex PCR, the repertoire was profiled, and TCRdb retains in-frame clones only, with some absent. The table records fewer than 35,000 clones, under 80% of them present only once. Sequenced input: CD4+ T cells from blood buffy coats. Every receptor here comes from a human donor in good health.

This clone was counted only a few times. The genes are TRBV18 and TRBJ2-7; perhaps TRBD2 as D (5 bases). The CDR3 covers 15 residues. CDR1 is KGHSH, CDR2 LQKENI, per germline. The ends were cut back, 1 base at V and 5 bases at J, with 15 bases in the middle. CDR3 DNA sequence: TGTGCCAGCTCACCACGGCAGGCGGGCCACCACGAGCAGTACTTC. This gives the protein CASSPRQAGHHEQYF.

As to this clone: This same CDR3 is encoded by further DNA sequences in the sample. This chain connects TRBV30 to TRBJ2-1, with D perhaps given as TRBD1 or TRBD2 (5 bases each). This CDR3 contains 18 residues. Looked up from germline, CDR1 is GTSNPN and CDR2 is SVGIG (reference sequence). The ends were cut back, 2 bases at V and 3 bases at J, with 23 bases in the middle. CDR3 sequence reads: CAWSPPLWGRKLYNEQFF. CDR3 DNA sequence: TGTGCCTGGAGTCCCCCCCTTTGGGGGAGAAAACTCTACAATGAGCAGTTCTTC.

This chain joins TRBV11-2 and TRBJ1-5; tentative D call: TRBD1 (5 bases). V was pared by 1 base and J by 3 bases, with 10 bases between. The CDR3 spans 15 residues. CDR1 is SGHAT and CDR2 is FQNNGV in the germline V gene. CDR3 residues: CASSLAGGHNQPQHF. CDR3 sequence (DNA): TGTGCCAGCAGCTTAGCCGGCGGACACAATCAGCCCCAGCATTTT.

The V call is TRBV6-1, the J call TRBJ2-7; 8 bases map to TRBD1. After removal of 10 bases from V and 2 bases from J, the junction contained 7 bases not matched to a gene. The CDR3 has 13 amino acids. The germline CDR1 and CDR2 sequences are MNHNS and SASEGT. In DNA form, the CDR3 reads TGTGCCACCGACGACAGGGGCCCCTACGAGCAGTACTTC. Translating gives CATDDRGPYEQYF.

The rearrangement links TRBV14 to TRBJ2-2; 8 bases map to TRBD1. With V trimmed by 4 bases and J by 2 bases, 9 bases remained unmatched. The CDR3 extends over 17 amino acids. CDR1 SGHDN and CDR2 FVKESK come from the germline V gene. CDR3 in amino acids: CASSRRGQGLNTGELFF. CDR3 in DNA: TGTGCCAGCAGCCGTCGAGGACAGGGCTTAAACACCGGGGAGCTGTTTTTT.

The rearrangement joins TRBV6-6 to TRBJ2-5; 9 nucleotides align to TRBD2. The tail of the sequence fits TRBJ2-7 better, so the J call may be wrong. In germline, CDR1 is MNHNY, CDR2 SVGAGI (reference sequence). The CDR3 spans 15 residues. CDR3: CASSYSRDSGSEQYF. The DNA for the CDR3 is TGTGCCAGCAGTTACTCGCGTGATAGCGGGAGCGAGCAGTACTTC.

This clone was seen once. V usage is TRBV5-5 and J usage is TRBJ1-2; no definite D call. Germline-derived CDR1 and CDR2 are SGHKS and YYEKEE (reference sequence). The CDR3 loop spans 13 amino acids. V lost 2 bases, J lost 4 bases, and 9 bases lay in between. The CDR3 DNA is TGTGCCAGCAGCTTAGAAGCTCCCTATGGCTACACCTTC. This encodes CASSLEAPYGYTF.

The J gene is TRBJ2-7, the V gene TRBV6-1, with a tentative D call TRBD2 (5 bases). CDR3 size: 13 residues. V was shortened by 6 bases and J by 4 bases, with 13 bases between the two germline ends. Looked up from germline, CDR1 is MNHNS and CDR2 is SASEGT. Here the CDR3 DNA reads TGTGCCAGCAGCAAGGAAGGGAGTTACGAGCAGTACTTC. Translating gives CASSKEGSYEQYF.

This clone showed up just once. The V gene is TRBV29-1, the J gene TRBJ2-5, with D unclear. This CDR3 contains 12 residues. V was pared by 5 bases and J by 1 base, with 8 bases between. CDR1 is SQVTM and CDR2 is ANQGSEA in the germline V gene. Here the CDR3 DNA reads TGCAGCGTTTCTAAGTCCCAAGAGACCCAGTACTTC. Translating it yields CSVSKSQETQYF.

This clone has only a few counts. The gene calls are TRBV5-1 and TRBJ1-1, with D possibly matching TRBD1 (5 bases). This CDR3 region has 15 residues. Trimming took off 4 bases at V and 7 bases at J, with 20 bases between the two ends. Germline-derived CDR1 and CDR2 are SGHRS and YFSETQ. For the CDR3, the DNA is TGCGCCAGCAGCCGAGCGGCTGGGGCCGTTATTGAAGCTTTCTTT. The encoded protein is CASSRAAGAVIEAFF. Filled out from reference TRBV5-1 and TRBJ1-1, the complete variable domain reads KAGVTQTPRYLIKTRGQQVTLSCSPISGHRSVSWYQQTPGQGLQFLFEYFSETQRNKGNFPGRFSGRQFSNSRSEMNVSTLELGDSALYLCASSRAAGAVIEAFFGQGTRLTVV.

The chain carries TRBV5-5 and TRBJ2-2; 7 positions match TRBD2. V gave up 4 bases and J gave up 0 bases; unmatched junction bases: 3. The CDR3 is 15 amino acids. CDR1 and CDR2 (germline): SGHKS, YYEKEE (reference sequence). The CDR3 DNA reads as TGTGCCAGCAGCACTGGACTAGCGAACACCGGGGAGCTGTTTTTT. Amino acids: CASSTGLANTGELFF. The whole variable domain, filled in from reference TRBV5-5 and TRBJ2-2, reads DAGVTQSPTHLIKTRGQQVTLRCSPISGHKSVSWYQQVLGQGPQFIFQYYEKEERGRGNFPDRFSARQFPNYSSELNVNALLLGDSALYLCASSTGLANTGELFFGEGSRLTVL.

The chain is built from TRBV9 and TRBJ2-5, with TRBD1 as a possible D gene (6 bases). CDR3 length: 19 amino acids. The V and J ends lost 4 bases and 5 bases respectively, with 30 bases between them. Germline CDR1 reads SGDLS; CDR2 reads YYNGEE. CDR3 amino acids: CASSSQITEGQSVGETQYF. DNA of the CDR3: TGTGCCAGCAGCTCCCAAATCACCGAGGGACAATCGGTGGGGGAGACCCAGTACTTC.

The rearrangement joins TRBV7-2 to TRBJ2-2; TRBD1 agrees at 8 bases. Germline CDR1 SGHTA, CDR2 FQGNSA. The V segment lost 2 bases and the J segment 5 bases; nucleotides outside the gene matches: 4. The length of the CDR3 is 15 residues. CDR3 sequence reads: CASSLRQGATGELFF. CDR3 coding DNA: TGTGCCAGCAGCTTACGGCAGGGGGCGACCGGGGAGCTGTTTTTT.

V usage is TRBV7-9 and J usage is TRBJ1-5; D perhaps matches TRBD1 (6 bases). From germline, CDR1 is SEHNR and CDR2 FQNEAQ (reference sequence). V was pared by 5 bases and J by 5 bases, with 10 bases between. CDR3 length: 13 residues. CDR3 nucleotide sequence: TGTGCCAGCAGCCCTTACAGGGATCAGCCCCAGCATTTT. It is translated as CASSPYRDQPQHF.

The chain links TRBV7-9 to TRBJ1-1; TRBD1 might be the D (5 bases). V lost 5 bases and J lost 4, with 14 bases in between. This CDR3 region has 14 residues. Germline V lookup: CDR1 SEHNR, CDR2 FQNEAQ (reference sequence). CDR3 DNA sequence: TGTGCCAGCAGCCTCTCCCAGGGAACCACTGAAGCTTTCTTT. Translating it yields CASSLSQGTTEAFF.

CDR3 amino acids: CASSSDRASKGANVLTF. In DNA form, the CDR3 reads TGTGCCAGCAGCTCGGACAGGGCCTCTAAAGGAGCCAACGTCCTGACTTTC. The chain recombines TRBV7-9 with TRBJ2-6; 8 bases are a match to TRBD1. Germline loops: CDR1 SEHNR, CDR2 FQNEAQ (reference sequence). The CDR3 runs to 17 residues. V lost 4 bases and J lost 7; bases outside the gene matches: 12.

The J gene is TRBJ2-3, the V gene TRBV7-2; D not resolved. The CDR3 totals 14 residues. V dropped 1 base and J dropped 6 bases, with 11 bases sitting between them. Germline values: CDR1 SGHTA, CDR2 FQGNSA. The CDR3 protein is CASSLEDLPDTQYF. The CDR3 bases are TGTGCCAGCAGCTTAGAGGACCTCCCGGATACGCAGTATTTT.

This rearrangement joins TRBV21-1 to TRBJ2-7; TRBD2, the D gene given by the table, was not confirmed from the DNA. TRBV21-1 is a listed pseudogene. The CDR3 extends over 22 amino acids. The CDR3 is CASSNLGDARWTSTERGYEQYF. In DNA, the CDR3 is TGTGCCAGCAGCAACCTCGGGGACGCTAGGTGGACTAGCACAGAAAGGGGATACGAGCAGTACTTC.

This chain links TRBV7-3 with TRBJ2-7; 11 bases agree with TRBD2. The J segment lost 4 bases and the V segment lost 3 bases, leaving 5 bases of the junction unmatched. Germline CDR1 reads SGHTA; CDR2 reads FQGTGA. CDR3 size: 15 residues. Written as DNA, the CDR3 is TGTGCCAGCAGCTTGGGAACTAGCGGGAGTTACGAGCAGTACTTC. Its protein product is CASSLGTSGSYEQYF.

CDR3 coding DNA: TGTGCCAGCAGCTTCGTTAGCGGCAGCACAGATACGCAGTATTTT. This sequence encodes CASSFVSGSTDTQYF. The V and J genes are TRBV11-2 and TRBJ2-3; the D gene is possibly TRBD2 (6 bases). Germline V gene data show CDR1 as SGHAT and CDR2 as FQNNGV. Trimming removed 3 bases at V and 0 bases at J, with 10 bases between. The CDR3 is made up of 15 amino acids.

The V gene is TRBV5-4, the J gene TRBJ2-7; 7 nucleotides align to TRBD2. The CDR3 length is 19 residues. After removal of 0 bases from V and 0 bases from J, the junction contained 15 bases not matched to a gene. Germline values: CDR1 SGHNT, CDR2 YYREEE (reference sequence). The CDR3 reads CASSLVVGLARTSSYEQYF. CDR3 DNA: TGTGCCAGCAGCTTGGTGGTAGGGCTAGCGAGGACTAGCTCCTACGAGCAGTACTTC.

The chain recombines TRBV5-5 with TRBJ2-1; D is ambiguous. CDR1 and CDR2 (germline): SGHKS, YYEKEE (reference sequence). V lost 1 base, J lost 6 bases, and 14 bases lay in between. The CDR3 consists of 15 residues. CDR3 residues: CASSLLMTGGNEQFF. CDR3 nucleotides: TGTGCCAGCAGCTTGCTAATGACGGGTGGCAATGAGCAGTTCTTC.

The V gene is TRBV7-6, the J gene TRBJ2-1; D is possibly TRBD2 (6 bases). Trimming cost V 4 bases and J 5 bases, with 18 bases left between them. This CDR3 region has 16 residues. Germline V gene lookup returns CDR1 SGHVS and CDR2 FNYEAQ. CDR3 residues: CASSSQRASGNNEQFF. CDR3 sequence (DNA): TGTGCCAGCAGCTCGCAGCGGGCGTCCGGTAACAATGAGCAGTTCTTC.

This clone was counted between two and nine times. The chain joins TRBV11-3 to TRBJ2-7; no clear D. The CDR3 is 13 residues long. The germline V gene encodes CDR1 SGHNT and CDR2 YENEEA. Trimming stripped 2 bases from V and 3 bases from J, with 8 bases between. CDR3 region: CASSLKPRYEQYF. In DNA, the CDR3 is TGTGCCAGCAGCTTAAAGCCGCGCTACGAGCAGTACTTC. Full variable domain (missing parts from reference TRBV11-3 and TRBJ2-7): EAGVVQSPRYKIIEKKQPVAFWCNPISGHNTLYWYLQNLGQGPELLIRYENEEAVDDSQLPKDRFSAERLKGVDSTLKIQPAELGDSAVYLCASSLKPRYEQYFGPGTRLTVT.

In this sample, this clone turned up a few times. The chain links TRBV19 to TRBJ2-7; perhaps TRBD2 as D (5 bases). The V gene's germline CDR1 is LNHDA and CDR2 SQIVND (reference sequence). The CDR3 contains 15 residues. The V gene lost 5 bases and the J gene lost 0 bases, with 14 bases spanning the gap. The CDR3 protein is CASSSPGVSSYEQYF. CDR3 bases: TGTGCCAGTAGTTCCCCCGGGGTCTCCTCCTACGAGCAGTACTTC.

This clone was seen only once. This chain connects TRBV6-1 to TRBJ1-4, with a possible D match to TRBD1 (5 bases). The CDR3 contains 15 residues. Germline values: CDR1 MNHNS, CDR2 SASEGT. V was trimmed by 3 bases and J by 7 bases, leaving 15 bases between them. CDR3 in amino acids: CASSEGENDFEKLFF. The CDR3 coding sequence is TGTGCCAGCAGTGAGGGGGAGAACGATTTTGAAAAACTGTTTTTT.

This chain uses TRBV2 with TRBJ1-2; D is uncertain. This CDR3 is built from 11 residues. Germline V gene data show CDR1 as SNHLY and CDR2 as FYNNEI. Trimming took off 7 bases at V and 2 bases at J, with 5 bases between the two ends. This CDR3 reads CASNLNYGYTF. The CDR3 DNA is TGTGCCAGCAATCTGAACTATGGCTACACCTTC.